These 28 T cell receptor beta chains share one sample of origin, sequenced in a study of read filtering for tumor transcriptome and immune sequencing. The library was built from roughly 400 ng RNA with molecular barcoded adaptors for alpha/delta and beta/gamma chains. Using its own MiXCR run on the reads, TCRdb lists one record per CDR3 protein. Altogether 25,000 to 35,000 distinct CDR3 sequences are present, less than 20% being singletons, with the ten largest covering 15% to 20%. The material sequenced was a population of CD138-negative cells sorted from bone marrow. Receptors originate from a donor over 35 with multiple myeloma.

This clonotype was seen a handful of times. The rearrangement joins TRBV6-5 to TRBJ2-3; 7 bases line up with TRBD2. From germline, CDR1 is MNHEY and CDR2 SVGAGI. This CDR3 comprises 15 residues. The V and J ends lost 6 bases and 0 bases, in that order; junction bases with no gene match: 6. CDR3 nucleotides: TGTGCCAGCAGCACCCGGGGGGTTAGCACAGATACGCAGTATTTT. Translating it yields CASSTRGVSTDTQYF.

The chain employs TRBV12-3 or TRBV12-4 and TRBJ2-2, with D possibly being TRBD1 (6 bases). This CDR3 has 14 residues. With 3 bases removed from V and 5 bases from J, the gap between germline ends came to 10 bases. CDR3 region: CASSFGQGTGELFF. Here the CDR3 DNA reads TGTGCCAGCAGTTTCGGGCAGGGGACCGGGGAGCTGTTTTTT.

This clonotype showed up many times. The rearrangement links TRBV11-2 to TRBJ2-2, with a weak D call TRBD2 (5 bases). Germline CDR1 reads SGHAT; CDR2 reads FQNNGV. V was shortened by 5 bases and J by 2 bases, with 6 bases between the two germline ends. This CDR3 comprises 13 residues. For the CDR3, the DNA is TGTGCCAGCAGCAGCGGTAACACCGGGGAGCTGTTTTTT. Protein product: CASSSGNTGELFF.

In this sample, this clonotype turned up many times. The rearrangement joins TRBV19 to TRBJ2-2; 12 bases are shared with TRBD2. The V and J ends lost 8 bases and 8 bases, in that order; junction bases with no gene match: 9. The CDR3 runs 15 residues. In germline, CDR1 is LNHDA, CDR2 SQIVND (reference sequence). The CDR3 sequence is CASAPSGRAPGELFF. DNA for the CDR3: TGTGCCAGTGCGCCTAGCGGGAGGGCCCCAGGGGAGCTGTTTTTT.

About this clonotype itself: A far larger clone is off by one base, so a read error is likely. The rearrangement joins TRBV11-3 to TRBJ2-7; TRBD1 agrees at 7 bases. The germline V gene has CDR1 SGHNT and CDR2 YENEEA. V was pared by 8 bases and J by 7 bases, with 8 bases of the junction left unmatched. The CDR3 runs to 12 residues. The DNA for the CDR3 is TGTGCCAGCGGCCCAGGGGGTGGTGAGCAGTACTTC. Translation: CASGPGGGEQYF.

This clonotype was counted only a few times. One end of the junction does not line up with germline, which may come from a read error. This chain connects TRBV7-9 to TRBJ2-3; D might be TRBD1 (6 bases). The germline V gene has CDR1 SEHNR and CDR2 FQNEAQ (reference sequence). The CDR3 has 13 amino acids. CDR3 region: CASSLERQQGPAF. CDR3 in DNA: TGTGCCAGCAGCTTAGAAAGACAACAGGGACCGGCTTTT.

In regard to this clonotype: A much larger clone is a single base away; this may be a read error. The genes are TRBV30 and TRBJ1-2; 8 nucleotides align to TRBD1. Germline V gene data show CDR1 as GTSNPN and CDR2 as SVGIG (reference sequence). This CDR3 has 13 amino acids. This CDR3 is CALSLQGALGYTF. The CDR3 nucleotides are TGTGCCTTGAGTCTTCAGGGGGCGTTGGGCTACACCTTC. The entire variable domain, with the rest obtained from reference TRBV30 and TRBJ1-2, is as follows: SQTIHQWPATLVQPVGSPLSLECTVEGTSNPNLYWYRQAAGRGLQLLFYSVGIGQISSEVPQNLSASRPQDRQFILSSKKLLLSDSGFYLCALSLQGALGYTFGSGTRLTVV.

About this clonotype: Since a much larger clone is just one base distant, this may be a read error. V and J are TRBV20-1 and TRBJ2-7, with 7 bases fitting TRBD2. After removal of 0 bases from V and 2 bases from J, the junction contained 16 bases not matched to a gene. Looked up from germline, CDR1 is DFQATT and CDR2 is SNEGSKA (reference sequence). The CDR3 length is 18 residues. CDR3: CSARDQYASGEAAYEQYF. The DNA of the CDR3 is TGCAGTGCTAGAGATCAGTATGCTAGCGGTGAAGCCGCCTACGAGCAGTACTTC.

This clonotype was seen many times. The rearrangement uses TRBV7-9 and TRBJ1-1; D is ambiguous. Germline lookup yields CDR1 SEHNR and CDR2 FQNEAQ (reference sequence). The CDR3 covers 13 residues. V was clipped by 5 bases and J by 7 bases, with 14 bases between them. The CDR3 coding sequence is TGTGCCAGCAGCCAATCCAACGCGGGTGAAGCTTTCTTT. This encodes CASSQSNAGEAFF.

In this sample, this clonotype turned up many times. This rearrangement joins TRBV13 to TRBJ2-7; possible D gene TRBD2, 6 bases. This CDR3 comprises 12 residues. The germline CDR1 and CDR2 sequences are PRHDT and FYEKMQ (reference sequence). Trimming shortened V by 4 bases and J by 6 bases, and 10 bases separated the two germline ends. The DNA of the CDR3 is TGTGCCAGCAGCTCGAGGGGAGGCGAGCAGTACTTC. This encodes CASSSRGGEQYF.

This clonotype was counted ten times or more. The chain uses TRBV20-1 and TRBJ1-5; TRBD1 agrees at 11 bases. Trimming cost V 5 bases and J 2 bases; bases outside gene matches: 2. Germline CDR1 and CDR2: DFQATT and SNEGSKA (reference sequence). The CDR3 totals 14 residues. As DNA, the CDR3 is TGCAGTGCTGGGGACAGGGGGGGCAATCAGCCCCAGCATTTT. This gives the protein CSAGDRGGNQPQHF.

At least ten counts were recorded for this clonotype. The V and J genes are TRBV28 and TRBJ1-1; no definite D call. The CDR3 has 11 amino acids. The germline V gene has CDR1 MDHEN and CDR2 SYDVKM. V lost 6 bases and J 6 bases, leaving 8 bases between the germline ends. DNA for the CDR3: TGTGCCAGCAGCCGTAGGGCTGAAGCTTTCTTT. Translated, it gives CASSRRAEAFF.

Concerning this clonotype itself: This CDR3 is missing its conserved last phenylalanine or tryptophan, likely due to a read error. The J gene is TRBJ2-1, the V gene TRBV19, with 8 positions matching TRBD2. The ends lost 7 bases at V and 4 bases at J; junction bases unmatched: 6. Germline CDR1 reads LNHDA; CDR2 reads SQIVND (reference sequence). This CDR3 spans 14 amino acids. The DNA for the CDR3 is TGTGCCAGTAACCGGGAGGGCAGGTACAATGAGCAGTTCTCC. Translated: CASNREGRYNEQFS.

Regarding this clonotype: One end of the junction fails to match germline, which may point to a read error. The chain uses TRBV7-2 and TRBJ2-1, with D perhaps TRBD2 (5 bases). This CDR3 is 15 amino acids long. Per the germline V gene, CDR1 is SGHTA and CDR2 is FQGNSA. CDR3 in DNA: TGCGCCAGCAGCTTAGTCGGGCGAGGGTACAATGAGCAGTTCTTC. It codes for CASSLVGRGYNEQFF.

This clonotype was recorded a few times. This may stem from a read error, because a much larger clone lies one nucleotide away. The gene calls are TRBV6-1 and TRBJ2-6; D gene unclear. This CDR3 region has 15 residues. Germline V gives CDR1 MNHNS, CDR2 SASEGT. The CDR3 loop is CAGSEMGSGANVLTF. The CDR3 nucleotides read TGTGCCGGCAGTGAGATGGGCTCTGGGGCCAACGTCCTGACTTTC.

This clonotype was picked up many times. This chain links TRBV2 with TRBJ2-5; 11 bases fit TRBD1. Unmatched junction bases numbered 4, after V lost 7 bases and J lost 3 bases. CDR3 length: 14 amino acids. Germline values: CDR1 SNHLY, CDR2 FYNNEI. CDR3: CASTQGQGEETQYF. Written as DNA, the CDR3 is TGTGCCAGCACCCAGGGACAGGGGGAAGAGACCCAGTACTTC.

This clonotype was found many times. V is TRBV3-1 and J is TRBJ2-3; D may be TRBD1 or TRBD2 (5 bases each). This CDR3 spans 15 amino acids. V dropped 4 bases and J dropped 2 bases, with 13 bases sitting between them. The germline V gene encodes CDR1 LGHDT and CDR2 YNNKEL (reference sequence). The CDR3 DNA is TGTGCCAGCAGCCCGGGACCCGGACTCACAGATACGCAGTATTTT. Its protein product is CASSPGPGLTDTQYF.

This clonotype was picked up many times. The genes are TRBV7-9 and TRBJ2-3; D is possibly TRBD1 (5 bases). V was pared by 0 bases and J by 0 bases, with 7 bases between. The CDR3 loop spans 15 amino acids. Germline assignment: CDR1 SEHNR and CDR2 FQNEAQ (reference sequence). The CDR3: CASSLADTSTDTQYF. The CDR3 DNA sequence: TGTGCCAGCAGCTTAGCGGACACCAGCACAGATACGCAGTATTTT.

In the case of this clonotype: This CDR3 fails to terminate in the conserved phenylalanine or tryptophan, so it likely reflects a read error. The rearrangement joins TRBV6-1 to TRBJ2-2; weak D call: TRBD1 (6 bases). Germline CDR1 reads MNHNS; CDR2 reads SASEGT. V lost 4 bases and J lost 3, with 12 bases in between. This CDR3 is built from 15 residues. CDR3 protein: CASSGAGVDTGELFL. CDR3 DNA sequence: TGTGCCAGCAGTGGAGCAGGGGTTGACACCGGGGAGCTGTTTCTT.

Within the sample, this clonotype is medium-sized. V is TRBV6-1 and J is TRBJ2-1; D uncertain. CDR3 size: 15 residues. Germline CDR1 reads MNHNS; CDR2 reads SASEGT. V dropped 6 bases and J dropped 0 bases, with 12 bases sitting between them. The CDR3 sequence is CASRVTVSSYNEQFF. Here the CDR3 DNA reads TGTGCCAGCAGGGTTACGGTGAGCTCCTACAATGAGCAGTTCTTC.

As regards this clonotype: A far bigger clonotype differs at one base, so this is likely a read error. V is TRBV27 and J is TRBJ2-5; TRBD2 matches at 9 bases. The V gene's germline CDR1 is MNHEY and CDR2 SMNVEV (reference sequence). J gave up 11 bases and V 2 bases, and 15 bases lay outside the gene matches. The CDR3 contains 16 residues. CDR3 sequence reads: CASSLVAGALYNEQYF. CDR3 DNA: TGTGCCAGCAGTTTAGTAGCGGGGGCCCTTTACAATGAGCAGTACTTC.

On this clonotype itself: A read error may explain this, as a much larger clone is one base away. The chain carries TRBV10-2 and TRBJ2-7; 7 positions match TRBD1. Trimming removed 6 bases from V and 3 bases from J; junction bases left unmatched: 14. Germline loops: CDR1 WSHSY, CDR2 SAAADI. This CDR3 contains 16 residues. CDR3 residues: CASRERPGGSNYEQYF. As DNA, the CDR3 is TGCGCCAGCAGAGAGAGGCCAGGGGGTAGTAACTACGAGCAGTACTTC.

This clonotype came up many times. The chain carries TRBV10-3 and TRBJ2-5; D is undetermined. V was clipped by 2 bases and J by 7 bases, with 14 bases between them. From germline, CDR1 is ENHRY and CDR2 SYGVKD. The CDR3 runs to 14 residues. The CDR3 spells CAISETPEAGTQYF. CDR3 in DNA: TGTGCCATCAGTGAGACCCCCGAAGCAGGGACCCAGTACTTC.

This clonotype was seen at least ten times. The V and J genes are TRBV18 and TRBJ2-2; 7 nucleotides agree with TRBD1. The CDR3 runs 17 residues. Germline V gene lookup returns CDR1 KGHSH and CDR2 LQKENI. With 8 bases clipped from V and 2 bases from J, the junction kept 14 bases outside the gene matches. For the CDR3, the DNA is TGTGCCAGCCCGATTCGGTCAAGGGGGCTAAACACCGGGGAGCTGTTTTTT. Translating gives CASPIRSRGLNTGELFF.

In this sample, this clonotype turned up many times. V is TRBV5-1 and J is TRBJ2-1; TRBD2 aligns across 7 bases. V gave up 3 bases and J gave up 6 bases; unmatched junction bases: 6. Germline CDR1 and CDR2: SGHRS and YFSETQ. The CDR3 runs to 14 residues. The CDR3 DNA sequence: TGCGCCAGCAGCTCCTATGGGAGGGGCAATGAGCAGTTCTTC. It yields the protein CASSSYGRGNEQFF.

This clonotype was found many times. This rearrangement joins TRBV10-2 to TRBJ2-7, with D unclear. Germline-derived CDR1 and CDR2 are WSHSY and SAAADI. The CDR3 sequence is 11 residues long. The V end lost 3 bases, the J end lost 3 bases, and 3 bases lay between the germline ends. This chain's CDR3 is CASSDIYEQYF. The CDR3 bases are TGCGCCAGCAGTGACATCTACGAGCAGTACTTC.

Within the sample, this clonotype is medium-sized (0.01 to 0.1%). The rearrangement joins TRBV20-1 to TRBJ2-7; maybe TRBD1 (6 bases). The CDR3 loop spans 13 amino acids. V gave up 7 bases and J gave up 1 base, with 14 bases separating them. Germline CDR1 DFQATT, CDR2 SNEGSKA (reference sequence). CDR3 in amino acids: CSGDPDSSYEQYF. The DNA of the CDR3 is TGCAGTGGGGACCCGGACAGTTCCTACGAGCAGTACTTC.

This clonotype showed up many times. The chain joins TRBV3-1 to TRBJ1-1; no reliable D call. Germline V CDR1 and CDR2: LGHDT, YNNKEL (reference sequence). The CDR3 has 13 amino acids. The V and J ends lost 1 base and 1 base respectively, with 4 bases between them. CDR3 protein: CASSQVQNTEAFF. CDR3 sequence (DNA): TGTGCCAGCAGCCAAGTCCAGAACACTGAAGCTTTCTTT.